This passage covers 10 T cell receptor beta chains from one sample sequenced in a study of blood T cell repertoires in COVID-19. Some clones are missing from TCRdb's copy, which holds only in-frame ones; the method was immunoSEQ multiplex PCR. The sample includes about 160,000 clones, around 80% of them seen just once. The material sequenced was PBMCs or T cells enriched from blood (not recorded which). The source is a man aged 35-49 years who had recovered from COVID-19.

This clone was seen many times. CDR3: CASSPGLQADTQYF. The CDR3 region has the DNA TGTGCCAGCAGCCCGGGACTACAGGCAGATACGCAGTATTTT. The V call is TRBV6-4, the J call TRBJ2-3; 7 bases match TRBD2. Trimming cost V 6 bases and J 4 bases; bases outside gene matches: 7. This CDR3 is built from 14 residues. Looked up from germline, CDR1 is MRHNA and CDR2 is SNTAGT.

This chain connects TRBV7-9 to TRBJ1-5, with TRBD1 matching 7 bases. The CDR3 extends over 14 amino acids. The V and J ends lost 3 bases and 9 bases, in that order; junction bases with no gene match: 8. Germline lookup yields CDR1 SEHNR and CDR2 FQNEAQ (reference sequence). The DNA for the CDR3 is TGTGCCAGCAGCTTGGGGGACAGCTTGGTGCCCCAGCATTTT. Translation: CASSLGDSLVPQHF. The complete variable domain, with remaining parts taken from reference TRBV7-9 and TRBJ1-5, reads DTGVSQNPRHKITKRGQNVTFRCDPISEHNRLYWYRQTLGQGPEFLTYFQNEAQLEKSRLLSDRFSAERPKGSFSTLEIQRTEQGDSAMYLCASSLGDSLVPQHFGDGTRLSIL.

The chain carries TRBV7-9 and TRBJ2-4; tentative D call: TRBD1 (5 bases). Trimming removed 10 bases from V and 8 bases from J, with 21 bases in between. CDR1 is SEHNR, CDR2 FQNEAQ, per germline (reference sequence). The CDR3 length is 14 residues. The DNA of the CDR3 is TGTGCCAAAAGAAACAGGACCAAGCAACACATTCAGTACTTC. This codes for CAKRNRTKQHIQYF.

The chain recombines TRBV27 with TRBJ1-6; TRBD1 is a possible D gene (6 bases). Trimming shortened V by 2 bases and J by 7 bases, and 12 bases separated the two germline ends. Germline CDR1 MNHEY, CDR2 SMNVEV (reference sequence). The CDR3 is 15 residues long. CDR3 nucleotides: TGTGCCAGCAGTTTACAGTATAGGGGGAATTCACCCCTCCACTTT. Translating gives CASSLQYRGNSPLHF.

This chain joins TRBV7-2 and TRBJ2-3, with 11 bases lining up with TRBD2. The ends lost 5 bases at V and 1 base at J; junction bases unmatched: 5. Germline lookup yields CDR1 SGHTA and CDR2 FQGNSA. The CDR3 contains 16 residues. CDR3 residues: CASSGGTSGRTDTQYF. DNA of the CDR3: TGTGCCAGCAGCGGGGGGACTAGCGGACGCACAGATACGCAGTATTTT.

The chain uses TRBV7-6 and TRBJ2-6, with D possibly being TRBD1 (6 bases). Trimming removed 1 base at V and 0 bases at J, with 16 bases between. This CDR3 contains 19 residues. CDR1 is SGHVS and CDR2 is FNYEAQ in the germline V gene. CDR3 bases: TGTGCCAGCAGCTTAGAGGACAGTCGGGCCCTCTCTGGGGCCAACGTCCTGACTTTC. It codes for CASSLEDSRALSGANVLTF.

CDR3 in amino acids: CASSDRLAGRDRTDTQYF. CDR3 bases: TGTGCCAGCAGTGACCGGCTAGCGGGTCGAGATAGAACAGATACGCAGTATTTT. This chain uses TRBV6-4 with TRBJ2-3; 8 bases fit TRBD2. Per germline, CDR1 MRHNA and CDR2 SNTAGT. V lost 2 bases to trimming and J lost 3 bases; unmatched junction nucleotides: 13. CDR3 length: 18 residues.

V gene TRBV7-2 combines with J gene TRBJ1-4, with 7 bases matching TRBD1. Germline trimming cut 5 bases from V and 3 bases from J; bases unmatched to any gene: 9. The CDR3 extends over 16 amino acids. Germline V gene lookup returns CDR1 SGHTA and CDR2 FQGNSA. CDR3: CASSLNTGAANEKLFF. The CDR3 DNA follows: TGTGCCAGCAGCCTAAATACAGGGGCGGCTAATGAAAAACTGTTTTTT.

The chain links TRBV3-1 (or the pseudogene TRBV3-2) to TRBJ2-2; possible D gene TRBD1, 6 bases. The germline gives CDR1 LGHDT, CDR2 YNNKEL (reference sequence). Between the trimmed V and J ends, which lost 5 bases and 7 bases, there was a span of 17 bases. The CDR3 consists of 15 residues. The CDR3 nucleotides read TGTGCCAGCAGCTCAGGGGCAGGCTGGAGCGGGGAGCTGTTTTTT. Translating gives CASSSGAGWSGELFF.

This chain links TRBV25-1 with TRBJ1-2, with 7 bases lining up with TRBD1. The CDR3 covers 15 residues. J gave up 5 bases and V 1 base, and 7 bases lay outside the gene matches. Germline values: CDR1 MGHDK, CDR2 SYGVNS. The CDR3 region has the DNA TGTGCCAGCAGTGAATTGGGACAGTCGCCGTATGGCTACACCTTC. This codes for CASSELGQSPYGYTF.